The clone carrying this T cell receptor (beta chain) was recorded many times. Its antigen is as yet unknown. Both subsets, CD45RA+ naive and CD45RA-negative memory, were split from the CD4+ cells. The entry originates in a study of shared clonotypes between healthy human individuals. Notes on the study in general: It was observed that about 5% of naive CD4 clonotypes were shared across a handful of donors. Non-shared clonotypes had lower generation probabilities than those shared by all four donors.

Here immunoSEQ multiplex PCR was the method, and the copy in TCRdb shows in-frame clones only, minus some. Here the sample spans about 1.1 million clones, approximately 80% being singletons. The receptor was derived from a man between 18 and 35 years old in good health. Some clones in this sample may be carry-over from other donors' samples. The sequenced material came from memory CD4+ T cells from PBMCs. Subset indicated: CD45RA-negative fraction.

CDR3: CASTGTANTGELFF. The CDR3 DNA reads as TGTGCCAGCACCGGGACAGCGAACACCGGGGAGCTGTTTTTT. The chain links TRBV28 to TRBJ2-2, with 7 bases lining up with TRBD1. Losses at the gene ends were 7 bases for V and 0 bases for J; bases not matched to a gene: 2. This CDR3 contains 14 residues. CDR1 is MDHEN and CDR2 is SYDVKM in the germline V gene.